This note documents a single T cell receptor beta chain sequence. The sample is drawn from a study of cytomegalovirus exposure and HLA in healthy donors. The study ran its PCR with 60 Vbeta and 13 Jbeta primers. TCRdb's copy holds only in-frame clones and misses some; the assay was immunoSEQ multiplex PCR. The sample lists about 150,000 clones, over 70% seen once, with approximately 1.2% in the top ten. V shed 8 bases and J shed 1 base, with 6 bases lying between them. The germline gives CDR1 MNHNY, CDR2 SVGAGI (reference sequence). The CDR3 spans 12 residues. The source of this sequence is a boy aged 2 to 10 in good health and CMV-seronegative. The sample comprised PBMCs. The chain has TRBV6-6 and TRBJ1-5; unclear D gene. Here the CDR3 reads CASRRSNQPQHF. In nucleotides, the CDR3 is TGTGCCAGCCGCAGAAGCAATCAGCCCCAGCATTTT.